This passage covers 7 T cell receptor beta chains from one sample sequenced in a study of CD8 T cells in Susac syndrome. A quantity of roughly 0.5 to 1 ug RNA underwent reverse transcription using random hexamers. TCRdb recomputed calls from the immunoSEQ multiplex PCR reads with MiXCR, one row per CDR3 protein. The table includes about 300,000 distinct CDR3 sequences, almost 85% detected once. Sequenced input: CD8+ T cells from PBMCs. The receptors stem from a human donor with multiple sclerosis.

The chain recombines TRBV12-3 or TRBV12-4 with TRBJ1-2, with 10 positions matching TRBD1. The J segment lost 4 bases and the V segment lost 1 base, leaving 6 bases of the junction unmatched. This CDR3 is 16 amino acids long. This CDR3 is CASSLGDRGQAYGYTF. For the CDR3, the DNA is TGTGCCAGCAGTTTAGGCGACAGGGGGCAGGCCTATGGCTACACCTTC.

The chain combines TRBV29-1 with TRBJ2-1, with D perhaps assigned TRBD1 or TRBD2 (5 bases each). CDR1 and CDR2 (germline): SQVTM, ANQGSEA. This CDR3 has 17 amino acids. CDR3 sequence (DNA): TGCAGTTGTCCCCCTGAGGGGACGGGGAGCTCCTACAATGAGCAGTTCTTC. As protein: CSCPPEGTGSSYNEQFF.

The chain carries TRBV4-3 and TRBJ1-1, with D perhaps matching TRBD1 (6 bases). Germline V gene lookup returns CDR1 LGHNA and CDR2 YSLEER. V was pared by 5 bases and J by 6 bases, with 16 bases between. This CDR3 is built from 14 residues. CDR3 coding DNA: TGCGCCAGCAGCGACCGGCTGGCAGGGGCTGAAGCTTTCTTT. It yields the protein CASSDRLAGAEAFF.

The chain is built from TRBV7-9 and TRBJ2-6, with 9 bases fitting TRBD1. This CDR3 has 19 amino acids. The trim removed 5 bases at V and 0 bases at J, leaving 11 bases unmatched. Germline V CDR1 and CDR2: SEHNR, FQNEAQ (reference sequence). This chain's CDR3 is CASSVTTGGESSGANVLTF. CDR3 in DNA: TGTGCCAGCAGCGTCACTACAGGGGGCGAGAGCTCTGGGGCCAACGTCCTGACTTTC.

V is TRBV20-1 and J is TRBJ2-3, with no clear D. The CDR3 spans 15 residues. Trimming removed 0 bases at V and 4 bases at J, with 14 bases between. Germline values: CDR1 DFQATT, CDR2 SNEGSKA (reference sequence). CDR3 loop: CSAREPATPPDTQYF. In nucleotides, the CDR3 is TGCAGTGCTAGAGAACCGGCCACCCCACCAGATACGCAGTATTTT.

The rearrangement uses TRBV7-9 and TRBJ1-2; D is unresolved. The CDR3 runs 10 residues. With 5 bases removed from V and 6 bases from J, the gap between germline ends came to 4 bases. CDR1 SEHNR and CDR2 FQNEAQ come from the germline V gene (reference sequence). CDR3 in amino acids: CASSADGYTF. CDR3 sequence (DNA): TGTGCCAGCAGCGCGGATGGCTACACCTTC.

This chain uses TRBV7-6 with TRBJ2-5; no clear D. CDR1 is SGHVS, CDR2 FNYEAQ, per germline. V lost 2 bases, J lost 0 bases, and 7 bases lay in between. The CDR3 runs 14 residues. The CDR3 loop is CASSLLLDQETQYF. The CDR3 nucleotides read TGTGCCAGCAGCTTACTCCTGGACCAAGAGACCCAGTACTTC.